Detailed here is one T cell receptor beta chain. Its antigen is as yet unknown. The entry originates in a study of cytomegalovirus exposure and HLA in healthy donors. Study summary: Unique TCRs numbering around 80 million, obtained from HLA-typed donors, made up an early data release.

60 Vbeta and 13 Jbeta primers were used in PCR. Assay: immunoSEQ multiplex PCR; the TCRdb copy retains only in-frame clones and omits some. This sample has roughly 100,000 clones, with 55% to 65% found just once. Overall study results and limits: A prior analysis recorded that most TCR beta V segments were productive about 87% or about 30% of the time. It emerged from a later analysis that several of the most significant clusters appeared to be linked to common viral pathogens.

With 6 bases removed from V and 0 bases from J, the gap between germline ends came to 14 bases. The germline V gene has CDR1 ENHRY and CDR2 SYGVKD. The CDR3 loop spans 16 amino acids. This chain links TRBV10-3 with TRBJ2-2; D remains ambiguous. The sample consisted of PBMCs. The TCR was taken from a man aged 25-40 years in good health and CMV-seropositive. The CDR3 DNA is TGTGCCATCAGCCCCCGTGGAGAAACGAACACCGGGGAGCTGTTTTTT. This gives the protein CAISPRGETNTGELFF.